These T cell receptor beta chains were read from a single sample in a study of cytomegalovirus exposure and HLA in healthy donors. Method: immunoSEQ multiplex PCR; TCRdb's copy keeps in-frame clones and lacks some. The sample has about 110,000 clones; nearly 80% are singletons. The sequenced sample consisted of PBMCs. These receptors came from a woman aged 25 to 39 in good health and CMV-seronegative. Each CDR3 is given with its conserved first and last residue. Fields, in order: V gene, D gene, clone size, J gene, CDR3 DNA, CDR3 protein. A D gene is named only where the DNA matches it firmly. Clone size is shown for a subset of rows, as once, few, many or a class of expanded clone.

V: TRBV12-5
D: TRBD1
size: once
J: TRBJ2-3
DNA: TGTGCTAGTGCCTCCGGGACAGTCACAGATACGCAGTATTTT
CDR3: CASASGTVTDTQYF

V: TRBV11-2
D: TRBD1
size: -
J: TRBJ2-5
DNA: TGTGCCAGCAGCCTAAGGGGGCTGGGGCGGGAGACCCAGTACTTC
CDR3: CASSLRGLGRETQYF

V: TRBV12-5
D: TRBD2
size: -
J: TRBJ2-1
DNA: TGTGCTAGTGGTTCCCTAGCGGGAGGGGGTAGTGAGCAGTTCTTC
CDR3: CASGSLAGGGSEQFF

V: TRBV4-1
D: TRBD1
size: -
J: TRBJ2-7
DNA: TGCGCCAGCAGCCCCGGGACAGGGTATGACGAGCAGTACTTC
CDR3: CASSPGTGYDEQYF

V: TRBV4-1
D: TRBD1
size: few
J: TRBJ2-1
DNA: TGCGCCAGCAGCCAAGTACAGGGGGCGAACGCCTACAATGAGCAGTTCTTC
CDR3: CASSQVQGANAYNEQFF

V: TRBV5-4
D: -
size: -
J: TRBJ1-2
DNA: TGTGCTGGGAGCGGGGGTCCCTATGGCTACACCTTC
CDR3: CAGSGGPYGYTF

V: TRBV25-1
D: -
size: -
J: TRBJ1-1
DNA: TGTGCCAGCAGTGGCTTAGAACAGTTGAACACTGAAGCTTTCTTT
CDR3: CASSGLEQLNTEAFF

V: TRBV7-6
D: -
size: -
J: TRBJ2-3
DNA: TGTGCCAGCAGCCCACTACCTGGCACAGATACGCAGTATTTT
CDR3: CASSPLPGTDTQYF

V: TRBV27
D: -
size: once
J: TRBJ1-1
DNA: TGTGCCAGCAGTTTGGTAAAGCACACTGAAGCTTTCTTT
CDR3: CASSLVKHTEAFF

V: TRBV7-8
D: TRBD1
size: -
J: TRBJ2-1
DNA: TGTGCCAGCAGCGTTAGGGGACAGAGCTCCTACAATGAGCAGTTCTTC
CDR3: CASSVRGQSSYNEQFF

V: TRBV13
D: -
size: -
J: TRBJ2-1
DNA: TGTGCCAGCAGCTCTAGGATCAACAATGAGCAGTTCTTC
CDR3: CASSSRINNEQFF

V: TRBV30
D: -
size: -
J: TRBJ2-3
DNA: TGTGCCTGGAACAGATTTAGCACAGATACGCAGTATTTT
CDR3: CAWNRFSTDTQYF

V: TRBV5-4
D: -
size: -
J: TRBJ2-7
DNA: TGTGCCAGCAGCGCGGACAGCTACGAGCAGTACTTC
CDR3: CASSADSYEQYF

V: TRBV5-4
D: TRBD2
size: -
J: TRBJ2-5
DNA: TGTGCCAGCAGCCCCGCCTCGCTAGCGGGGGGTTTGGAGACCCAGTACTTC
CDR3: CASSPASLAGGLETQYF

V: TRBV7-8
D: -
size: -
J: TRBJ1-2
DNA: TGTGCCAGCAGCTTACAGGCAGGCTCCGGCTATGGCTACACCTTC
CDR3: CASSLQAGSGYGYTF

V: TRBV10-2
D: TRBD2
size: -
J: TRBJ2-7
DNA: TGCGCCAGCAAGGTAGCGGGGGGGCCCGGCGAGCAGTACTTC
CDR3: CASKVAGGPGEQYF

V: TRBV28
D: -
size: -
J: TRBJ1-4
DNA: TGTGCCAGCCTCATACAGGGTGGAGAAAAACTGTTTTTT
CDR3: CASLIQGGEKLFF

V: TRBV21-1
D: -
size: -
J: TRBJ2-2
DNA: TGTGCCAGCAGCAAAGCACTAGCGGCTACCGGGGAGCTGTTTTTT
CDR3: CASSKALAATGELFF

V: TRBV5-4
D: TRBD2
size: -
J: TRBJ2-2
DNA: TGTGCCAGCAGCCCTGGGACTAGCGGGGTCACCGGGGAGCTGTTTTTT
CDR3: CASSPGTSGVTGELFF

V: TRBV4-3
D: TRBD1
size: few
J: TRBJ2-1
DNA: TGCGCCAGCAGCCCCGGGACAGTCCAATACAATGAGCAGTTCTTC
CDR3: CASSPGTVQYNEQFF

V: TRBV5-1
D: -
size: few
J: TRBJ1-3
DNA: TGCGCCAGCAGCGGGGGCGCACCAGGAAACACCATATATTTT
CDR3: CASSGGAPGNTIYF

V: TRBV4-1
D: -
size: -
J: TRBJ2-5
DNA: TGCGCCAGCAGCCAAGAGGAGCGGGTCCAAGAGACCCAGTACTTC
CDR3: CASSQEERVQETQYF

V: TRBV29-1
D: -
size: -
J: TRBJ1-1
DNA: TGCAGCGTTGCGGGGGGGCTCGGAGCTTTCTTT
CDR3: CSVAGGLGAFF

V: TRBV11-2
D: TRBD1
size: -
J: TRBJ1-1
DNA: TGTGCCAGCAGCTTAGCACATACCCGCGGGACAGTGCTCACTGAAGCTTTCTTT
CDR3: CASSLAHTRGTVLTEAFF

V: TRBV19
D: -
size: -
J: TRBJ1-1
DNA: TGTGCCAGTAGTATTGCTGAGTCGGCTTTCTTT
CDR3: CASSIAESAFF

V: TRBV30
D: -
size: -
J: TRBJ2-6
DNA: TGTGCCTCCTTCGCCGGGGGCTCTGGGGCCAACGTCCTGACTTTC
CDR3: CASFAGGSGANVLTF

V: TRBV5-1
D: -
size: -
J: TRBJ2-3
DNA: TGCGCCAGCAGCTTCCCAGGCCGAAGCACAGATACGCAGTATTTT
CDR3: CASSFPGRSTDTQYF

V: TRBV30
D: TRBD1
size: once
J: TRBJ1-4
DNA: TGTGCCTGGGCAGGGGGGTTTAATGAAAAACTGTTTTTT
CDR3: CAWAGGFNEKLFF

V: TRBV29-1
D: TRBD2
size: -
J: TRBJ2-1
DNA: TGCAGCGCCGAGGGCGCTAGCGGGAGGAAGTACAATGAGCAGTTCTTC
CDR3: CSAEGASGRKYNEQFF

V: TRBV9
D: -
size: -
J: TRBJ2-2
DNA: TGTGCCAGTACCCGGGACTTGAACACCGGGGAGCTGTTTTTT
CDR3: CASTRDLNTGELFF

V: TRBV6-6
D: TRBD2
size: -
J: TRBJ2-2
DNA: TGTGCCAGCAGTTTAGCCGGACTAGCGTCTTCCGGGGAGCTGTTTTTT
CDR3: CASSLAGLASSGELFF

V: TRBV28
D: TRBD1
size: few
J: TRBJ2-5
DNA: TGTGCCAGCAGTTTCAGGGGGCAGGGTGAAGAGACCCAGTACTTC
CDR3: CASSFRGQGEETQYF

V: TRBV6-6
D: TRBD1
size: -
J: TRBJ1-3
DNA: TGTGCCAGCAGTAGTCCCGGGACAGGGGTCGGAAACACCATATATTTT
CDR3: CASSSPGTGVGNTIYF

V: TRBV30
D: -
size: -
J: TRBJ2-7
DNA: TGTGCCTGGAGTAGGGACATCCAAATGTCATACGAGCAGTACTTC
CDR3: CAWSRDIQMSYEQYF

V: TRBV7-2
D: TRBD1
size: -
J: TRBJ1-1
DNA: TGTGCCAGCAGTCGGGACAGGGGCACTGAAGCTTTCTTT
CDR3: CASSRDRGTEAFF

V: TRBV7-2
D: -
size: -
J: TRBJ1-2
DNA: TGTGCCAGCAGCCCGTCGACAGTGAATGGCTACACCTTC
CDR3: CASSPSTVNGYTF

V: TRBV30
D: -
size: once
J: TRBJ1-1
DNA: TGTGCCTGGTCATCGGAGTCTTCCACTGAAGCTTTCTTT
CDR3: CAWSSESSTEAFF

V: TRBV2
D: -
size: -
J: TRBJ1-5
DNA: TGTGCCAGCAGTGATACCCGGGTGCGTCAGCCCCAGCATTTT
CDR3: CASSDTRVRQPQHF

V: TRBV7-9
D: -
size: few
J: TRBJ2-1
DNA: TGTGCCAGCAGCTTAGAGGAGGGGATCGATGAGCAGTTCTTC
CDR3: CASSLEEGIDEQFF

V: TRBV5-1
D: -
size: -
J: TRBJ1-2
DNA: TGCGCCAGCAGCTTTCGGGACATCCCTAACTATGGCTACACCTTC
CDR3: CASSFRDIPNYGYTF

V: TRBV30
D: TRBD1
size: -
J: TRBJ1-3
DNA: TGTGCCTGGAGTGTTTCTCAGGGGGCCACCATATATTTT
CDR3: CAWSVSQGATIYF

V: TRBV10-3
D: -
size: many
J: TRBJ1-3
DNA: TGTGCCACCGTGGACAGCTCTGGAAACACCATATATTTT
CDR3: CATVDSSGNTIYF

V: TRBV5-1
D: TRBD1
size: -
J: TRBJ1-1
DNA: TGCGCCAGCCGTCCGGGACAGTTTCTTGGTAGCACTGAAGCTTTCTTT
CDR3: CASRPGQFLGSTEAFF

V: TRBV4-2
D: -
size: -
J: TRBJ1-2
DNA: TGTGCCAGCAGCCAAGATCTCGGACTTAACTATGGCTACACCTTC
CDR3: CASSQDLGLNYGYTF

V: TRBV4-1
D: -
size: once
J: TRBJ1-4
DNA: TGCGCCAGCAGAAATCAGGAGGAAACAACTAATGAAAAACTGTTTTTT
CDR3: CASRNQEETTNEKLFF

V: TRBV11-2
D: -
size: -
J: TRBJ2-2
DNA: TGTGCCAGCAGGGCTCCCGGGGGACCCTCAAGGGAGCTGTTTTTT
CDR3: CASRAPGGPSRELFF

V: TRBV29-1
D: TRBD2
size: -
J: TRBJ2-7
DNA: TGCAGCGTTGAAGGAGCGGGAGTCTACGAGCAGTACTTC
CDR3: CSVEGAGVYEQYF

V: TRBV9
D: TRBD2
size: few
J: TRBJ2-3
DNA: TGTGCCAGCAGCGTAGATGGGACTAGCGGGGGGGGAGTGACAGATACGCAGTATTTT
CDR3: CASSVDGTSGGGVTDTQYF

V: TRBV29-1
D: -
size: -
J: TRBJ2-1
DNA: TGCAGCGTTGAGGTACTGAATCTGTTGGATGAGCAGTTCTTC
CDR3: CSVEVLNLLDEQFF

V: TRBV19
D: -
size: -
J: TRBJ2-2
DNA: TGTGCCAGTAGTCCACAGTCGTCGGCCACCGGGGAGCTGTTTTTT
CDR3: CASSPQSSATGELFF

V: TRBV27
D: TRBD2
size: -
J: TRBJ2-7
DNA: TGTGCCAGCAGTTTCATGGCGGGAGGAATGGACGAGCAGTACTTC
CDR3: CASSFMAGGMDEQYF

V: TRBV28
D: -
size: -
J: TRBJ2-1
DNA: TGTGCCAGCAGTTTAAGAGGAACCGAGCAGTTCTTC
CDR3: CASSLRGTEQFF

V: TRBV7-9
D: TRBD1
size: -
J: TRBJ1-4
DNA: TGTGCCAGCAGCTCCGTGACAGGGGAGATGGAAAAACTGTTTTTT
CDR3: CASSSVTGEMEKLFF

V: TRBV15
D: TRBD1
size: -
J: TRBJ2-7
DNA: TGTGCCACCAGCAGGAGAGGGACAGGGGGGGGCGAGCAGTACTTC
CDR3: CATSRRGTGGGEQYF

V: TRBV28
D: -
size: -
J: TRBJ2-1
DNA: TGTGCCAGCAGCTTCCGTTGGAGGGGACAGTTTTCCTACAATGAGCAGTTCTTC
CDR3: CASSFRWRGQFSYNEQFF

V: TRBV5-6
D: -
size: -
J: TRBJ1-5
DNA: TGTGCCAGCAGCTTTCAGATTAGCAATCAGCCCCAGCATTTT
CDR3: CASSFQISNQPQHF

V: TRBV27
D: TRBD1
size: -
J: TRBJ1-2
DNA: TGTGCCAGCAGAGAGGACAGGGGGCGAGGCTACACCTTC
CDR3: CASREDRGRGYTF